This TCR beta chain derives from a study of OX40 agonist ivuxolimab in advanced cancers. Across the study: A male proportion of about 86% was recorded, with mean age around 62 years and range roughly 23 to 79.

Broader study findings: Both blood CD4+ and CD8+ T cells showed clonal growth by week 6 at 0.1 to 3.0 mg/kg.

This CDR3 is built from 15 residues. Germline V gene lookup returns CDR1 SGHTA and CDR2 FQGTGA. The junction had 8 bases not matched to a gene; V was cut back by 3 bases and J by 6 bases. With respect to this clone: Its antigen is unidentified.

Sequenced by immunoSEQ multiplex PCR; TCRdb stores in-frame clones only, minus some. Of 65,000 or so clones in the sample, around 93% are singletons; the top ten hold 10% to 15%. This material consisted of CD4+ or CD8+ T cells sorted from blood, taken in a trial of the OX40 agonist ivuxolimab. The sequence was obtained from an adult with an advanced solid tumor such as melanoma, head and neck, liver or kidney cancer. V usage is TRBV7-3 and J usage is TRBJ2-1; TRBD1 matches at 7 bases. The CDR3 loop is CASSFGQADVNEQFF. CDR3 DNA: TGTGCCAGCAGCTTCGGACAGGCGGACGTCAATGAGCAGTTCTTC.